This T cell receptor beta chain was captured by sequencing in a study of lymphopenia after photon versus proton radiotherapy (dated by TCRdb to about 2019). Regarding the study in general: Photon and proton radiation therapy were compared by the study for their immunological effects in patients with gastrointestinal tumors who developed high-grade lymphopenia. The goal of the study was to describe how the two radiation modalities differ in their effects on the immune system. The roughly 20 patients in the cohort had gastrointestinal tumors, were treated with either photon or proton therapy, and subsequently developed lymphopenia. The full study reports these points: Across the cohort, a larger post-nadir drop in TCR diversity was inversely correlated with overall survival time among patients who died. After the lymphocyte count nadir, oligoclonal expansion, especially of CD8+ Temra cells, was observed in photon-treated repertoires, and the drop in diversity was driven by this expansion. During treatment, patients who received photon therapy lost naive T cells and TCR diversity and gained effector/memory populations, whereas patients who received proton therapy remained relatively stable. The survival association was assessed only in patients who died, and better survival with proton therapy was presented by the authors as a possibility rather than a demonstrated result.

The receptor library was made with the immunoSEQ multiplex PCR assay. T cell repertoires were profiled with deep sequencing of rearranged TCR beta loci together with multiparametric flow cytometry. Entries here come from immuneACCESS through TCRdb and include only in-frame sequences with V and J called. Some clones fail to appear in such tables; in the studies checked, an unresolved V gene covers under half of the shortfall, and the cause of the remainder is unknown. This sample gives roughly 36,000 clones in total; around 90% of them show up just once. Roughly 6.2% of the sample is in the top ten clones. Worth noting for this clone: No antigen is known for it. No quality values exist for individual bases; no much larger clone is one base distant.

Trimming removed 2 bases from V and 3 bases from J, leaving 9 bases between the germline ends. The CDR3 holds 14 amino acids from the cysteine to the phenylalanine. The only DNA kept is the CDR3, 42 bases in frame from the first base. The germline V gene specifies SGHTA as CDR1 and FQGNSA as CDR2. The clonotype comes from a woman between 45 and 65 years old with pancreatic cancer. This chain joins TRBV7-2 to TRBJ2-3; D gene: possibly TRBD2, on 6 matching bases. The specimen was peripheral blood, collected from a patient treated with photon-based radiotherapy. Here is the DNA: TGTGCCAGCAGCTTAAACGGGAGAACAGATACGCAGTATTTT. The translation is CASSLNGRTDTQYF.